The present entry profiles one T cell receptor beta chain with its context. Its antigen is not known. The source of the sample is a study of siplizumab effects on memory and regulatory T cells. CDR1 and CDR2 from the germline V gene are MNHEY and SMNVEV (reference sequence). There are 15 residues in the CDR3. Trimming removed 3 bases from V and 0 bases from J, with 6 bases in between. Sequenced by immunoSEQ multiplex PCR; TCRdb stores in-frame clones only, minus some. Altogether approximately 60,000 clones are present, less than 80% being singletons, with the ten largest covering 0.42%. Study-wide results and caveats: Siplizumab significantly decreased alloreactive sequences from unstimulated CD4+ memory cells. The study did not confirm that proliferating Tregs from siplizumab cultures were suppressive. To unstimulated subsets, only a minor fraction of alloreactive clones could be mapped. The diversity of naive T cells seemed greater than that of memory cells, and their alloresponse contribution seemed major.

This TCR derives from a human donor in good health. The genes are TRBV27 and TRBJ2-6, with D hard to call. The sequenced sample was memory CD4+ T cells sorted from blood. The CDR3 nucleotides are TGTGCCAGCAGTTTCTTGGGCTCTGGGGCCAACGTCCTGACTTTC. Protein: CASSFLGSGANVLTF. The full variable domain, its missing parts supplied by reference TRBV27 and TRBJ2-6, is EAQVTQNPRYLITVTGKKLTVTCSQNMNHEYMSWYRQDPGLGLRQIYYSMNVEVTDKGDVPEGYKVSRKEKRNFPLILESPSPNQTSLYFCASSFLGSGANVLTFGAGSRLTVL.